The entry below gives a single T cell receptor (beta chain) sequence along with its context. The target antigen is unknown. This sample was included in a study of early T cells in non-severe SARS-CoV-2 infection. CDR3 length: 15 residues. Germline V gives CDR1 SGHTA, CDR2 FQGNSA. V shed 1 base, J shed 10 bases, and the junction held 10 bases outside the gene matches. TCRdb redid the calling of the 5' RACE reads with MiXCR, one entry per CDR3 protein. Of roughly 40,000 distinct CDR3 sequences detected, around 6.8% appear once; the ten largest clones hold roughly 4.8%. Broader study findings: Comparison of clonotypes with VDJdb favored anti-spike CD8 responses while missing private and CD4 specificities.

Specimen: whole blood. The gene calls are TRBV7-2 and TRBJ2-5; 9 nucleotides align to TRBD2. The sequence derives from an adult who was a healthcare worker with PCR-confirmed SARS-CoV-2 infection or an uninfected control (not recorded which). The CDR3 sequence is CASSLDAGGMKSQYF. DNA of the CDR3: TGTGCCAGCAGCTTAGATGCGGGGGGGATGAAAAGCCAGTACTTC.